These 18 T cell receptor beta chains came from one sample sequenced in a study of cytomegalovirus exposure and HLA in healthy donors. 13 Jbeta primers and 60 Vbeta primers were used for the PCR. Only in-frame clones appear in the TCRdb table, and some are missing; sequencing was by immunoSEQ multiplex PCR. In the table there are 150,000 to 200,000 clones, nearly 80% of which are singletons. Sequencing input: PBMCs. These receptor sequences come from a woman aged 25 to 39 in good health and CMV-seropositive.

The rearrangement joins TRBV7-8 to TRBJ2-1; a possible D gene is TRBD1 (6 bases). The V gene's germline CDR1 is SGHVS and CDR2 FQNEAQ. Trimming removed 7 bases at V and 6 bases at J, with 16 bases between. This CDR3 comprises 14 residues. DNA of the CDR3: TGTGCCAGCAAATATCGGGACACCTCCAATGAGCAGTTCTTC. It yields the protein CASKYRDTSNEQFF. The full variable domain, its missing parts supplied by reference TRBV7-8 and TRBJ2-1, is GAGVSQSPRYKVAKRGQDVALRCDPISGHVSLFWYQQALGQGPEFLTYFQNEAQLDKSGLPSDRFFAERPEGSVSTLKIQRTQQEDSAVYLCASKYRDTSNEQFFGPGTRLTVL.

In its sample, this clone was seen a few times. CDR3 in DNA: TGTGCCAGCAGGGGACTGGGAGGGAACACTGAAGCTTTCTTT. It yields the protein CASRGLGGNTEAFF. This chain links TRBV6-4 with TRBJ1-1, with D possibly being TRBD1 (5 bases). Deletions cut 6 bases from V and 1 base from J, with 12 bases between. This CDR3 spans 14 amino acids. Germline values: CDR1 MRHNA, CDR2 SNTAGT.

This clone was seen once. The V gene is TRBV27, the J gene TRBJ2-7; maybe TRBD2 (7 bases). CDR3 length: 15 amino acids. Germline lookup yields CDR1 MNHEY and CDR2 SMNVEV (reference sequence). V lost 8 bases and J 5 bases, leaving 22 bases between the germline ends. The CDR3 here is CASFPNLGGPNEQYF. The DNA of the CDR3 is TGTGCCAGCTTCCCCAACCTGGGGGGGCCCAACGAGCAGTACTTC.

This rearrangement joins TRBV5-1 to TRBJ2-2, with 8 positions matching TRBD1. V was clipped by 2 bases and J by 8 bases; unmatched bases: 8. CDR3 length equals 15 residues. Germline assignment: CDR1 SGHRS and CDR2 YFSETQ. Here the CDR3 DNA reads TGCGCCAGCAGCTTAATGACAGGGGCACGAGGGGAGCTGTTTTTT. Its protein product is CASSLMTGARGELFF.

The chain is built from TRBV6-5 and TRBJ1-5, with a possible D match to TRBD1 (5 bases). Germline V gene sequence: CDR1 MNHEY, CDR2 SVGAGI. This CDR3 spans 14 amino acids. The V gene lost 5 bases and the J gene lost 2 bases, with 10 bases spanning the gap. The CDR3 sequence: CASSPGEGNQPQHF. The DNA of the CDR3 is TGTGCCAGCAGTCCGGGGGAAGGCAATCAGCCCCAGCATTTT.

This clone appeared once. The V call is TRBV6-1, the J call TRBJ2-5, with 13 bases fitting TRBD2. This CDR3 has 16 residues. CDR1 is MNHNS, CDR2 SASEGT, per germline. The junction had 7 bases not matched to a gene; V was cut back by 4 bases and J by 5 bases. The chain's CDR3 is CASSVNVGLAGETQYF. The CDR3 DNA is TGTGCCAGCAGTGTGAATGTGGGACTAGCGGGGGAGACCCAGTACTTC.

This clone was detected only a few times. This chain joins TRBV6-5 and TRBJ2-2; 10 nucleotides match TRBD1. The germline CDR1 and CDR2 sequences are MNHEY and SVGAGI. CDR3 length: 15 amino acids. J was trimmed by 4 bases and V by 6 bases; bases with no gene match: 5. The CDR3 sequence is CASRVTGGLTGELFF. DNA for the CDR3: TGTGCCAGCAGGGTGACAGGGGGCCTCACCGGGGAGCTGTTTTTT.

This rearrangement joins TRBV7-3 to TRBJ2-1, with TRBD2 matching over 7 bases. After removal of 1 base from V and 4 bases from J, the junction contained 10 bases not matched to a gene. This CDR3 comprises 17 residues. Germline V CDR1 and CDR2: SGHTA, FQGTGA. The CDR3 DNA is TGTGCCAGCAGCTTAAGAGGTGCGAGCGGGGATTACAATGAGCAGTTCTTC. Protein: CASSLRGASGDYNEQFF.

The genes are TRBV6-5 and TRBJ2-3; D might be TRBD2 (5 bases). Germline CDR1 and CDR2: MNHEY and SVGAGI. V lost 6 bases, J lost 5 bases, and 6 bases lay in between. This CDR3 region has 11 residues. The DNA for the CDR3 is TGTGCCAGCAGCAGCGGAGATACGCAGTATTTT. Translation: CASSSGDTQYF.

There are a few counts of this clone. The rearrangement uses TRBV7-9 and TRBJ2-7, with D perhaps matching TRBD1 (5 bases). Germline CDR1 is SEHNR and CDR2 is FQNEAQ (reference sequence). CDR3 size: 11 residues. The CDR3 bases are TGTGTTGTGGACAACTCCTACGAGCAGTACTTC. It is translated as CVVDNSYEQYF. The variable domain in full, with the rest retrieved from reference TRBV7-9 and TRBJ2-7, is DTGVSQNPRHKITKRGQNVTFRCDPISEHNRLYWYRQTLGQGPEFLTYFQNEAQLEKSRLLSDRFSAERPKGSFSTLEIQRTEQGDSAMYLCVVDNSYEQYFGPGTRLTVT.

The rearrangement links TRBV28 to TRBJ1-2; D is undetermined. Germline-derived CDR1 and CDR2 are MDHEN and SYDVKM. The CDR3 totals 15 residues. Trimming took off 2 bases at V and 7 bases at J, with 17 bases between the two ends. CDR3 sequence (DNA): TGTGCCAGCAGTTTAGGGCTGTTGGGTGTCGGTGGCTACACCTTC. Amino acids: CASSLGLLGVGGYTF.

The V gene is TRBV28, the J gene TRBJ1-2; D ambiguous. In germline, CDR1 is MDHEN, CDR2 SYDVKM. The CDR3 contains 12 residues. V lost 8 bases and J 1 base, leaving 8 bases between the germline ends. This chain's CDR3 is CASLAINYGYTF. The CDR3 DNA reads TGTGCCAGCCTGGCAATTAACTATGGCTACACCTTC.

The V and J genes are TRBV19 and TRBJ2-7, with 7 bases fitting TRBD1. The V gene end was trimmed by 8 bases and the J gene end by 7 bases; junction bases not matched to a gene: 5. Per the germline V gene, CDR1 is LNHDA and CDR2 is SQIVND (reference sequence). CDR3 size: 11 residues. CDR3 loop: CASETGKEQYF. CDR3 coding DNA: TGTGCCAGTGAGACAGGGAAAGAGCAGTACTTC. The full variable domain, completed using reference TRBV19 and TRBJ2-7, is DGGITQSPKYLFRKEGQNVTLSCEQNLNHDAMYWYRQDPGQGLRLIYYSQIVNDFQKGDIAEGYSVSREKKESFPLTVTSAQKNPTAFYLCASETGKEQYFGPGTRLTVT.

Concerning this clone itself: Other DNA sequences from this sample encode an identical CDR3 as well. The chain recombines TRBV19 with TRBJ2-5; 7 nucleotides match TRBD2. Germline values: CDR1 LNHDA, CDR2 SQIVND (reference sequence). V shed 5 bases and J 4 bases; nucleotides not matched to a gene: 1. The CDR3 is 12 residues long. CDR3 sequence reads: CASSPGGETQYF. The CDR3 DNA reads TGTGCCAGTAGTCCGGGGGGAGAGACCCAGTACTTC. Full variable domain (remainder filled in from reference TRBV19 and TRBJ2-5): DGGITQSPKYLFRKEGQNVTLSCEQNLNHDAMYWYRQDPGQGLRLIYYSQIVNDFQKGDIAEGYSVSREKKESFPLTVTSAQKNPTAFYLCASSPGGETQYFGPGTRLLVL.

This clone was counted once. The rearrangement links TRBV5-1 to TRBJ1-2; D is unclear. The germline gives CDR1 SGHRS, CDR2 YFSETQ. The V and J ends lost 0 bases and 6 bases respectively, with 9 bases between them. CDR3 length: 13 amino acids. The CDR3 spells CASSLVERNGYTF. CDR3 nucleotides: TGCGCCAGCAGCTTGGTTGAGAGGAATGGCTACACCTTC. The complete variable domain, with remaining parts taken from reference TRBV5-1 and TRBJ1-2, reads KAGVTQTPRYLIKTRGQQVTLSCSPISGHRSVSWYQQTPGQGLQFLFEYFSETQRNKGNFPGRFSGRQFSNSRSEMNVSTLELGDSALYLCASSLVERNGYTFGSGTRLTVV.

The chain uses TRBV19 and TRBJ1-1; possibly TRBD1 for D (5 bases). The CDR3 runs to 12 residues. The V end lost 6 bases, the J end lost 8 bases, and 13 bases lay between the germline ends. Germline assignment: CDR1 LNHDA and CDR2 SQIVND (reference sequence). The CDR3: CASSAGRHEAFF. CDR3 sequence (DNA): TGTGCCAGTAGCGCAGGGCGACACGAAGCTTTCTTT.

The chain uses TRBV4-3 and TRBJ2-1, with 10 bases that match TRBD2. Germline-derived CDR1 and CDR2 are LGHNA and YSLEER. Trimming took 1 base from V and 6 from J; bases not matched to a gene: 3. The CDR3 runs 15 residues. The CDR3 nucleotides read TGCGCCAGCAGCCAAGGAGCGGGGGGGCCCAATGAGCAGTTCTTC. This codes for CASSQGAGGPNEQFF.

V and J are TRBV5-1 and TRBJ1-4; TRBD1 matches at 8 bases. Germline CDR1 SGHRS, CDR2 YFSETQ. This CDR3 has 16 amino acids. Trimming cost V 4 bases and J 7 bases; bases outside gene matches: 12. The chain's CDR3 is CASSPGTGGGFEKLFF. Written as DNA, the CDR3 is TGCGCCAGCAGCCCTGGGACAGGCGGCGGGTTTGAAAAACTGTTTTTT.